This is a list of T cell receptor beta chains from one sample in a study of PD-1 blockade in classical Hodgkin lymphoma. Sequencing was performed with immunoSEQ multiplex PCR; in TCRdb, only in-frame clones are kept and a portion is missing. The sample gives 10,000 or so clones, just over 85% of which show up once; about 15% is in the top ten. Sequencing was carried out using CD8+ T cells from blood. The receptors shown here come from a human donor with classical Hodgkin lymphoma. The CDR3 runs from the conserved cysteine through the conserved F or W.

>TRBJ2-7|15|TRBV5-1
CASSLWPEQNYEQYF
>TRBJ1-1|13|TRBV7-8
CASSLYGSTEAFF
>TRBJ1-1|13|TRBV19
CASSVVGYTEAFF
>TRBJ2-5|13|TRBV6-1
CASSEGAEETQYF
>TRBJ1-3|14|TRBV25-1
CASSQDSTGNTIYF
>TRBJ1-1|16|TRBV7-9
CASSPRQGTVNTEAFF
>TRBJ1-1|13|TRBV9
CASSAGQGAEAFF
>TRBJ2-2|15|TRBV6-6
CASSYGGGMGGELFF
>TRBJ2-7|15|TRBV9
CASSVEWGPSYEQYF
>TRBJ1-5|14|TRBV28
CASSLQGGHQPQHF
>TRBJ1-1|12|TRBV27
CASSLPTGEAFF
>TRBJ1-5|15|TRBV6-1
CASRDGQGVNQPQHF
>TRBJ1-4|15|TRBV5-6
CASSLGRWEDEKLFF
>TRBJ2-7|16|TRBV10-3
CASTGTDFSGAYEQYF
>TRBJ1-1|11|TRBV27
CASIGATEAFF